The TCR beta chain under discussion was sequenced for a study of beta chain features in type 1 diabetes. Study in general: The patient and healthy donor groups were comparable for age, gender and cell yields. Findings and limits, study-wide: Shortening of TCRB CDR3s, moderate but significant, appeared in all four CD4+ subsets of Type 1 diabetes patients. Reads derived from cDNA could over-represent cells showing high TCR expression. Healthy donors had naive, central memory and Treg TCRB repertoires that appeared less similar than those seen among patients.

This clone was picked up a small number of times. Its antigen remains unknown. Germline CDR1 is LNHDA and CDR2 is SQIVND (reference sequence). This CDR3 contains 14 residues. Expressed TCRB transcripts got sequenced, as all isolated RNA was reverse transcribed. Reads from naive, central memory and regulatory T cell samples averaged about 3.3 million. Profiled with immunoSEQ multiplex PCR; TCRdb holds only in-frame clones, not every one. Among some 250,000 clones listed, approximately 10% were seen once. Sample: naive CD4+ T cells from blood. This receptor was identified in a man younger than 45 with type 1 diabetes. J is TRBJ2-1 and V is TRBV19; 11 bases agree with TRBD1. For the CDR3, the DNA is TGTGCTAGTTCTAGGGGGACAGGGGGGAATGAGCAGTTCTTC. Translation: CASSRGTGGNEQFF.